Each of the 18 T cell receptor beta chains below was sequenced from the same sample in a study of blood T cell repertoires in COVID-19. TCRdb keeps only in-frame clones here, not all; method: immunoSEQ multiplex PCR. The sample contains around 200,000 clones, roughly 90% of which appear only once. Sequencing input: peripheral blood. The receptors shown here come from a man aged 18 to 35 with active or convalescent COVID-19.

The V gene is TRBV7-8, the J gene TRBJ2-1; D is possibly TRBD2 (6 bases). There are 14 residues in the CDR3. CDR1 is SGHVS, CDR2 FQNEAQ, per germline. V was trimmed by 2 bases and J by 5 bases, leaving 10 bases between them. This chain's CDR3 is CASSLSSEHNEQFF. As DNA, the CDR3 is TGTGCCAGCAGCTTATCTAGCGAACACAATGAGCAGTTCTTC.

The V gene is TRBV28, the J gene TRBJ2-7, with 8 bases that match TRBD1. Per the germline V gene, CDR1 is MDHEN and CDR2 is SYDVKM. V lost 2 bases and J lost 3; bases outside the gene matches: 3. This CDR3 is built from 14 residues. CDR3 amino acids: CASSLGDRLYEQYF. The CDR3 DNA reads TGTGCCAGCAGTTTAGGGGACAGGCTCTACGAGCAGTACTTC.

The V and J genes are TRBV7-2 and TRBJ2-2; no clear D. CDR1 is SGHTA and CDR2 is FQGNSA in the germline V gene. The CDR3 consists of 13 residues. Trimming left V 1 base short and J 6 bases short, with 6 bases between. The CDR3 nucleotides read TGTGCCAGCAGCTTAGACTGGTCCGGGGAGCTGTTTTTT. Its translation is CASSLDWSGELFF.

For this clone: Additional DNA sequences in this sample encode the identical CDR3. The chain couples TRBV5-1 to TRBJ1-1; TRBD1 matches at 7 bases. CDR1 and CDR2 (germline): SGHRS, YFSETQ. Trimming at V came to 5 bases and at J to 3 bases, leaving 13 bases not matched to a gene. The CDR3 length is 16 residues. DNA for the CDR3: TGCGCCAGCAGTTTACTGGGACAGCCGAGGGACACTGAAGCTTTCTTT. This sequence encodes CASSLLGQPRDTEAFF.

The chain uses TRBV30 and TRBJ1-5; TRBD1 matches 9 bases. Germline CDR1 GTSNPN, CDR2 SVGIG (reference sequence). With V trimmed by 1 base and J by 7 bases, 5 bases remained unmatched. The CDR3 has 14 amino acids. CDR3 sequence: CAWSAGQGGQPQHF. The CDR3 DNA is TGTGCCTGGAGTGCGGGACAGGGTGGCCAGCCCCAGCATTTT.

V usage is TRBV5-6 and J usage is TRBJ2-2; 7 nucleotides align to TRBD2. The CDR3 has 15 residues. Germline V CDR1 and CDR2: SGHDT, YYEEEE. V trimming: 3 bases; J trimming: 5 bases; junction bases outside the gene matches: 7. The CDR3: CASSSVAGATGELFF. The CDR3 nucleotides read TGTGCCAGCAGCTCCGTGGCGGGAGCGACCGGGGAGCTGTTTTTT.

The genes are TRBV5-6 and TRBJ1-2; weak D call: TRBD1 (5 bases). The V end was cut by 7 bases, the J end by 7 bases, with 23 bases between. Germline V CDR1 and CDR2: SGHDT, YYEEEE. This CDR3 comprises 15 residues. The CDR3 nucleotides are TGTGCCAGCGCCGTGGGAGGGGATGCAGTCAGTGGCTACACCTTC. It is translated as CASAVGGDAVSGYTF.

The rearrangement links TRBV19 to TRBJ1-3, with D hard to call. Germline-derived CDR1 and CDR2 are LNHDA and SQIVND (reference sequence). This CDR3 is 15 amino acids long. The ends were cut back, 10 bases at V and 0 bases at J, with 16 bases in the middle. This CDR3 reads CATRPAQSSGNTIYF. CDR3 nucleotide sequence: TGTGCCACGAGGCCAGCGCAGTCCTCTGGAAACACCATATATTTT.

The rearrangement links TRBV5-1 to TRBJ2-3; TRBD1 is a possible D gene (5 bases). The V end was cut by 4 bases, the J end by 2 bases, with 17 bases between. Germline CDR1 and CDR2: SGHRS and YFSETQ. The CDR3 is 16 residues long. CDR3: CASSEDPGRLTDTQYF. DNA for the CDR3: TGCGCCAGCAGCGAGGACCCAGGGCGACTCACAGATACGCAGTATTTT. Combining the CDR3 with reference TRBV5-1 and TRBJ2-3 gives the whole variable domain KAGVTQTPRYLIKTRGQQVTLSCSPISGHRSVSWYQQTPGQGLQFLFEYFSETQRNKGNFPGRFSGRQFSNSRSEMNVSTLELGDSALYLCASSEDPGRLTDTQYFGPGTRLTVL.

V usage is TRBV9 and J usage is TRBJ1-2; D ambiguous. Per the germline V gene, CDR1 is SGDLS and CDR2 is YYNGEE. V was clipped by 3 bases and J by 3 bases, with 12 bases between them. The CDR3 covers 14 residues. In DNA, the CDR3 is TGTGCCAGCAGCGGACACGGAATATACTATGGCTACACCTTC. Its protein is CASSGHGIYYGYTF.

The chain combines TRBV5-1 with TRBJ2-7; 7 nucleotides align to TRBD1. The CDR3 loop spans 15 amino acids. CDR1 and CDR2 (germline): SGHRS, YFSETQ. The J segment lost 2 bases and the V segment lost 0 bases, leaving 5 bases of the junction unmatched. CDR3 DNA sequence: TGCGCCAGCAGCTTGGATCAGGGGGTCACCTACGAGCAGTACTTC. Amino acid sequence: CASSLDQGVTYEQYF. Full variable domain (rest looked up from reference TRBV5-1 and TRBJ2-7): KAGVTQTPRYLIKTRGQQVTLSCSPISGHRSVSWYQQTPGQGLQFLFEYFSETQRNKGNFPGRFSGRQFSNSRSEMNVSTLELGDSALYLCASSLDQGVTYEQYFGPGTRLTVT.

The chain couples TRBV12-5 to TRBJ1-1, with 11 bases aligning to TRBD1. Germline V CDR1 and CDR2: LGHNT, FRNRAP. V shed 0 bases and J 4 bases; nucleotides not matched to a gene: 1. The CDR3 loop spans 15 amino acids. The CDR3 loop is CASGLVGQGATEAFF. The DNA of the CDR3 is TGTGCTAGTGGTTTGGTAGGACAGGGGGCCACTGAAGCTTTCTTT.

The V call is TRBV7-8, the J call TRBJ2-7; 7 bases match TRBD2. J was trimmed by 6 bases and V by 3 bases; bases with no gene match: 8. Germline values: CDR1 SGHVS, CDR2 FQNEAQ. The CDR3 consists of 14 residues. The CDR3, as DNA: TGTGCCAGCAGCTTCCCACCGGGGGGTTCCGAGCAGTACTTC. The encoded protein is CASSFPPGGSEQYF.

This clone appeared a single time. The V call is TRBV30, the J call TRBJ1-1; the D gene is possibly TRBD1 (6 bases). Per germline, CDR1 GTSNPN and CDR2 SVGIG (reference sequence). V gave up 0 bases and J gave up 2 bases, with 10 bases separating them. The CDR3 runs to 14 residues. CDR3 in amino acids: CAWSVGRGNTEAFF. CDR3 DNA: TGTGCCTGGAGTGTCGGCAGGGGAAACACTGAAGCTTTCTTT.

The chain is built from TRBV5-8 and TRBJ1-5, with TRBD1 matching 9 bases. The length of the CDR3 is 16 residues. CDR1 SGHTS and CDR2 YDEGEE come from the germline V gene. After removal of 4 bases from V and 3 bases from J, the junction contained 8 bases not matched to a gene. DNA for the CDR3: TGTGCCAGCAGCCCCTTAGGGACAGGGTTCAATCAGCCCCAGCATTTT. It translates to CASSPLGTGFNQPQHF.

J is TRBJ2-1 and V is TRBV7-9; 12 bases map to TRBD2. After removal of 5 bases from V and 8 bases from J, the junction contained 13 bases not matched to a gene. Germline V CDR1 and CDR2: SEHNR, FQNEAQ (reference sequence). The CDR3 loop spans 17 amino acids. CDR3 sequence (DNA): TGTGCCAGCAGCGGGGGGTGGTCTAGCGGGAGGGCCGATGAGCAGTTCTTC. Residues: CASSGGWSSGRADEQFF. Full variable domain (remainder filled in from reference TRBV7-9 and TRBJ2-1): DTGVSQNPRHKITKRGQNVTFRCDPISEHNRLYWYRQTLGQGPEFLTYFQNEAQLEKSRLLSDRFSAERPKGSFSTLEIQRTEQGDSAMYLCASSGGWSSGRADEQFFGPGTRLTVL.

V usage is TRBV5-1 and J usage is TRBJ2-1; 12 nucleotides align to TRBD1. The CDR3 runs to 15 residues. Germline-derived CDR1 and CDR2 are SGHRS and YFSETQ. V lost 0 bases to trimming and J lost 7 bases; unmatched junction nucleotides: 2. CDR3 sequence: CASSLEGQGANEQFF. In DNA form, the CDR3 reads TGCGCCAGCAGCTTGGAGGGACAGGGGGCGAATGAGCAGTTCTTC.

The chain couples TRBV7-8 to TRBJ1-2; D not resolved. The CDR3 totals 15 residues. Deletions cut 2 bases from V and 6 bases from J, with 16 bases between. Germline CDR1 and CDR2: SGHVS and FQNEAQ. CDR3 in amino acids: CASSLMPSEHHGYTF. CDR3 coding DNA: TGTGCCAGCAGCTTAATGCCCTCAGAACATCATGGCTACACCTTC.